Below are 32 T cell receptor beta chains sequenced from a single sample in a study of T cell responses to AZD1222 COVID-19 vaccine. TCRdb keeps only in-frame clones here, not all; method: immunoSEQ multiplex PCR. The top ten hold about 6.9% of the sample, which has approximately 170,000 clones, 75% to 90% seen once. Material: peripheral blood, obtained on day 0 of AZD1222 vaccination. The receptors were sampled from an adult in good health.

The rearrangement uses TRBV15 and TRBJ2-7; TRBD1 is a possible D gene (5 bases). CDR1 LNHNV and CDR2 YYDKDF come from the germline V gene (reference sequence). The CDR3 loop spans 13 amino acids. Trimming stripped 5 bases from V and 3 bases from J, with 11 bases between. The CDR3 bases are TGTGCCACCAGCCCAACAGGAAACTACGAGCAGTACGTC. It specifies CATSPTGNYEQYV.

This sequence joins TRBV10-3 and TRBJ2-7, with 12 bases aligning to TRBD1. V lost 0 bases and J lost 8; bases outside the gene matches: 5. The germline V gene encodes CDR1 ENHRY and CDR2 SYGVKD. The CDR3 sequence is 15 residues long. As DNA, the CDR3 is TGTGCCATCAGTGAGTCGATGGGACAGGGGGCGAAGCAGTACTTC. Its protein product is CAISESMGQGAKQYF.

This chain uses TRBV5-4 with TRBJ2-7, with D tentatively TRBD2 (6 bases). CDR1 and CDR2 from the germline V gene are SGHNT and YYREEE (reference sequence). V was shortened by 7 bases and J by 3 bases, with 14 bases between the two germline ends. The CDR3 is 13 residues long. The CDR3 sequence is CASAPGGNYEQYF. Here the CDR3 DNA reads TGTGCCAGCGCTCCAGGCGGGAACTACGAGCAGTACTTC.

The V call is TRBV2, the J call TRBJ1-1; 7 bases align to TRBD1. CDR1 is SNHLY, CDR2 FYNNEI, per germline. Trimming cost V 4 bases and J 0 bases; bases outside gene matches: 11. The CDR3 is 17 amino acids. The DNA of the CDR3 is TGTGCCAGCAGTGCGTATTCGGCAGGGGGTATGAACACTGAAGCTTTCTTT. Translated: CASSAYSAGGMNTEAFF.

In nucleotides, the CDR3 is TGTGCCAGCAGTCAGGGAAACATTCAGTACTTC. This gives the protein CASSQGNIQYF. This chain uses TRBV6-4 with TRBJ2-4, with D possibly matching TRBD1 (5 bases). Germline CDR1 is MRHNA and CDR2 is SNTAGT. This CDR3 spans 11 amino acids. V was cut by 5 bases and J by 6 bases, with 5 bases left in between.

This clone has only one observation. The chain is built from TRBV7-9 and TRBJ2-7, with TRBD1 as a possible D gene (6 bases). The CDR3 contains 13 residues. CDR1 is SEHNR and CDR2 is FQNEAQ in the germline V gene (reference sequence). Trimming took off 6 bases at V and 1 base at J, with 10 bases between the two ends. CDR3 sequence (DNA): TGTGCCAGCAGGCTGGACAGTTCCTACGAGCAGTACTTC. It translates to CASRLDSSYEQYF.

V and J are TRBV7-9 and TRBJ2-3; D is undetermined. CDR1 and CDR2 from the germline V gene are SEHNR and FQNEAQ (reference sequence). The length of the CDR3 is 12 residues. V gave up 5 bases and J gave up 2 bases, with 5 bases separating them. The CDR3 nucleotides are TGTGCCAGCAGCCTCTTCACAGATACGCAGTATTTT. Amino acid sequence: CASSLFTDTQYF.

V gene TRBV7-8 combines with J gene TRBJ1-4; 7 positions match TRBD1. Germline loops: CDR1 SGHVS, CDR2 FQNEAQ. Unmatched junction bases numbered 10, after V lost 5 bases and J lost 4 bases. CDR3 size: 16 residues. This CDR3 reads CASSRIQGVDNEKLFF. Here the CDR3 DNA reads TGTGCCAGCAGCCGTATCCAGGGGGTAGATAATGAAAAACTGTTTTTT.

The chain links TRBV10-3 to TRBJ1-1; D call uncertain. Per the germline V gene, CDR1 is ENHRY and CDR2 is SYGVKD. The CDR3 runs to 14 residues. The V and J ends lost 1 base and 2 bases respectively, with 8 bases between them. DNA for the CDR3: TGTGCCATCAGTGAGTTTGACCGTAACACTGAAGCTTTCTTT. Translated, it gives CAISEFDRNTEAFF.

This chain links TRBV9 with TRBJ2-3; either TRBD1 or TRBD2 may fit D (6 bases each). There are 16 residues in the CDR3. CDR1 SGDLS and CDR2 YYNGEE come from the germline V gene. V was pared by 3 bases and J by 3 bases, with 17 bases between. Written as DNA, the CDR3 is TGTGCCAGCAGCGCCCCCCGTGGGGGGCGGACAGATACGCAGTATTTT. The encoded protein is CASSAPRGGRTDTQYF. Full variable domain (outside the CDR3, taken from reference TRBV9 and TRBJ2-3): DSGVTQTPKHLITATGQRVTLRCSPRSGDLSVYWYQQSLDQGLQFLIQYYNGEERAKGNILERFSAQQFPDLHSELNLSSLELGDSALYFCASSAPRGGRTDTQYFGPGTRLTVL.

The V and J genes are TRBV9 and TRBJ2-1; 9 nucleotides line up with TRBD2. Germline V gene data show CDR1 as SGDLS and CDR2 as YYNGEE. This CDR3 is 15 amino acids long. Trimming removed 2 bases from V and 8 bases from J; junction bases left unmatched: 8. The CDR3 loop is CASSVGGTSRDEQFF. For the CDR3, the DNA is TGTGCCAGCAGCGTCGGGGGGACTAGCAGGGATGAGCAGTTCTTC.

The rearrangement links TRBV4-1 to TRBJ1-2; 8 nucleotides line up with TRBD1. The trim removed 1 base at V and 4 bases at J, leaving 8 bases unmatched. The germline V gene encodes CDR1 MGHRA and CDR2 YSYEKL. The CDR3 extends over 16 amino acids. DNA of the CDR3: TGCGCCAGCAGCCAAGCAGGACAGGGCGTAGGCTATGGCTACACCTTC. Translating it yields CASSQAGQGVGYGYTF.

This clone occurred once. The V and J genes are TRBV5-5 and TRBJ2-3; no definite D call. V shed 0 bases and J shed 12 bases, with 14 bases lying between them. Germline CDR1 and CDR2: SGHKS and YYEKEE (reference sequence). This CDR3 is 13 amino acids long. As DNA, the CDR3 is TGTGCCAGCAGCTTGGGTCTCCAGCCCTTCCAGTATTTT. Protein sequence: CASSLGLQPFQYF.

The chain recombines TRBV28 with TRBJ2-7; 8 bases line up with TRBD1. The CDR3 consists of 14 residues. In germline, CDR1 is MDHEN, CDR2 SYDVKM. Trimming removed 4 bases from V and 4 bases from J; junction bases left unmatched: 6. CDR3 in DNA: TGTGCCAGCAGTTCCCAGGGGGCGCGGTACGAGCAGTACTTC. The encoded protein is CASSSQGARYEQYF.

The rearrangement links TRBV7-9 to TRBJ2-4; 9 bases agree with TRBD1. The CDR3 covers 14 residues. CDR1 and CDR2 (germline): SEHNR, FQNEAQ (reference sequence). Trimming cost V 4 bases and J 7 bases; bases outside gene matches: 5. The CDR3 sequence is CASSSGQGKNIQYF. CDR3 nucleotides: TGTGCCAGCAGCTCGGGACAGGGAAAGAACATTCAGTACTTC.

The V and J genes are TRBV27 and TRBJ1-5; TRBD1 aligns across 8 bases. The germline CDR1 and CDR2 sequences are MNHEY and SMNVEV (reference sequence). This CDR3 contains 14 residues. V shed 8 bases, J shed 7 bases, and the junction held 10 bases outside the gene matches. The CDR3 DNA reads TGTGCCAGCGGAAATCAGGGGGCACGGCAGCCCCAGCATTTT. Its protein is CASGNQGARQPQHF.

The rearrangement joins TRBV5-8 to TRBJ1-2; the D gene is possibly TRBD1 (5 bases). The V end was cut by 2 bases, the J end by 0 bases, with 17 bases between. This CDR3 region has 17 residues. CDR1 is SGHTS, CDR2 YDEGEE, per germline. The CDR3 coding sequence is TGTGCCAGCAGCTTAGGGGCAGGGCGAAAGGCTAACTATGGCTACACCTTC. It codes for CASSLGAGRKANYGYTF. Drawing the rest from reference TRBV5-8 and TRBJ1-2, the complete variable domain is EAGVTQSPTHLIKTRGQQATLRCSPISGHTSVYWYQQALGLGLQFLLWYDEGEERNRGNFPPRFSGRQFPNYSSELNVNALELEDSALYLCASSLGAGRKANYGYTFGSGTRLTVV.

The J gene is TRBJ2-5, the V gene TRBV6-2 or TRBV6-3; D may correspond to TRBD1 or TRBD2 (5 bases each). V dropped 2 bases and J dropped 7 bases, with 20 bases sitting between them. CDR1 is MNHEY, CDR2 SVGEGT, per germline. This CDR3 is 16 amino acids long. CDR3 region: CASSYTGTPVTGTQYF. The CDR3 DNA is TGTGCCAGCAGTTACACGGGGACCCCAGTGACGGGGACCCAGTACTTC.

V is TRBV15 and J is TRBJ2-3; 12 nucleotides align to TRBD2. J was trimmed by 2 bases and V by 3 bases; bases with no gene match: 9. Germline CDR1 is LNHNV and CDR2 is YYDKDF (reference sequence). This CDR3 region has 18 residues. The DNA of the CDR3 is TGTGCCACCAGCAGGACTAGCGGGGGTAGAAGATCCACAGATACGCAGTATTTT. Translating gives CATSRTSGGRRSTDTQYF. Supplemented by reference TRBV15 and TRBJ2-3, the full variable domain reads DAMVIQNPRYQVTQFGKPVTLSCSQTLNHNVMYWYQQKSSQAPKLLFHYYDKDFNNEADTPDNFQSRRPNTSFCFLDIRSPGLGDTAMYLCATSRTSGGRRSTDTQYFGPGTRLTVL.

This clone was detected only a few times. This sequence joins TRBV6-5 and TRBJ2-7, with 7 bases that match TRBD1. Germline V gene lookup returns CDR1 MNHEY and CDR2 SVGAGI. Trimming took 5 bases from V and 5 from J; bases not matched to a gene: 12. This CDR3 has 15 residues. The DNA for the CDR3 is TGTGCCAGCAGTCCCGGGACAGTCAGTCGCGACGAGCAGTACTTC. Its protein product is CASSPGTVSRDEQYF.

J is TRBJ2-3 and V is TRBV6-1, with unresolved D. The CDR3 runs to 14 residues. The V gene's germline CDR1 is MNHNS and CDR2 SASEGT. V was cut by 3 bases and J by 4 bases, with 11 bases left in between. In nucleotides, the CDR3 is TGTGCCAGCAGTGACCGGACGCTACCAGATACGCAGTATTTT. Its protein product is CASSDRTLPDTQYF.

The J gene is TRBJ1-2, the V gene TRBV5-6, with D possibly being TRBD1 (5 bases). The germline V gene encodes CDR1 SGHDT and CDR2 YYEEEE. V dropped 0 bases and J dropped 4 bases, with 13 bases sitting between them. This CDR3 spans 15 amino acids. Written as DNA, the CDR3 is TGTGCCAGCAGCTTGGCCGGGAGGGGTACCTATGGCTACACCTTC. As protein: CASSLAGRGTYGYTF.

This rearrangement joins TRBV3-1 (or the pseudogene TRBV3-2) to TRBJ1-1, with D maybe TRBD1 (5 bases). V dropped 3 bases and J dropped 3 bases, with 14 bases sitting between them. The CDR3 totals 15 residues. Germline assignment: CDR1 LGHDT and CDR2 YNNKEL (reference sequence). DNA of the CDR3: TGTGCCAGCAGCCAGGGGCCCGGGGAGGACACTGAAGCTTTCTTT. Residues: CASSQGPGEDTEAFF.

The V gene is TRBV9, the J gene TRBJ1-1; D gene uncertain. Trimming pared 3 bases from V and 3 bases from J, leaving 12 bases between. Germline values: CDR1 SGDLS, CDR2 YYNGEE. There are 14 residues in the CDR3. CDR3 sequence reads: CASSGETWDTEAFF. CDR3 nucleotide sequence: TGTGCCAGCAGCGGAGAAACGTGGGACACTGAAGCTTTCTTT.

J is TRBJ2-4 and V is TRBV3-1 (or the pseudogene TRBV3-2); D is unresolved. Germline CDR1 reads LGHDT; CDR2 reads YNNKEL (reference sequence). Deletions cut 0 bases from V and 0 bases from J, with 18 bases between. There are 19 residues in the CDR3. CDR3: CASSQDPEWAVLAKNIQYF. The DNA for the CDR3 is TGTGCCAGCAGCCAAGACCCCGAGTGGGCGGTTCTAGCCAAAAACATTCAGTACTTC.

The chain carries TRBV12-3 or TRBV12-4 and TRBJ1-2; D possibly corresponds to TRBD1 (5 bases). The length of the CDR3 is 11 residues. V dropped 10 bases and J dropped 5 bases, with 11 bases sitting between them. The CDR3 DNA sequence: TGTGCCACACATTCAGGGTATGGCTACACCTTC. Its protein is CATHSGYGYTF.

The DNA for the CDR3 is TGCGCCAGCAGCCAAGCGAGACACGGACTCTACGAGCAGTACTTC. It encodes CASSQARHGLYEQYF. V usage is TRBV4-3 and J usage is TRBJ2-7; possibly TRBD2 for D (5 bases). This CDR3 comprises 15 residues. Trimming removed 1 base at V and 3 bases at J, with 13 bases between. Germline values: CDR1 LGHNA, CDR2 YSLEER.

V usage is TRBV5-6 and J usage is TRBJ1-2; 7 positions match TRBD1. Germline V gene sequence: CDR1 SGHDT, CDR2 YYEEEE. CDR3 length: 15 amino acids. V shed 0 bases and J 4 bases; nucleotides not matched to a gene: 6. This chain's CDR3 is CASSLGHRDSYGYTF. DNA for the CDR3: TGTGCCAGCAGCTTGGGTCACCGGGACAGCTATGGCTACACCTTC.

This chain connects TRBV7-2 to TRBJ1-6, with 8 bases lining up with TRBD1. This CDR3 is 15 amino acids long. Losses at the gene ends were 5 bases for V and 10 bases for J; bases not matched to a gene: 10. Germline CDR1 and CDR2: SGHTA and FQGNSA. The CDR3 region is CASSPRTGRGSPLHF. CDR3 in DNA: TGTGCCAGCAGCCCTCGGACAGGGCGGGGATCACCCCTCCACTTT.

This chain uses TRBV5-6 with TRBJ2-1, with 9 bases that match TRBD2. The CDR3 extends over 15 amino acids. Trimming at V came to 6 bases and at J to 3 bases, leaving 7 bases not matched to a gene. Germline CDR1 reads SGHDT; CDR2 reads YYEEEE. CDR3 nucleotide sequence: TGTGCCAGCACCACGGGACTAGCAAACTACAATGAGCAGTTCTTC. Its protein is CASTTGLANYNEQFF.

V usage is TRBV5-1 and J usage is TRBJ2-2; 7 bases are a match to TRBD1. There are 14 residues in the CDR3. The V and J ends lost 4 bases and 7 bases, in that order; junction bases with no gene match: 7. CDR1 is SGHRS, CDR2 YFSETQ, per germline. Here the CDR3 reads CASSASRGIGELFF. The CDR3 DNA is TGCGCCAGCAGCGCGAGCAGGGGGATCGGGGAGCTGTTTTTT.

The genes are TRBV5-8 and TRBJ1-5; no reliable D call. CDR1 is SGHTS, CDR2 YDEGEE, per germline. The CDR3 length is 13 residues. Trimming pared 4 bases from V and 1 base from J, leaving 6 bases between. CDR3 in amino acids: CASSKHSNQPQHF. Written as DNA, the CDR3 is TGTGCCAGCAGCAAGCACAGCAATCAGCCCCAGCATTTT.